This paragraph reports one T cell receptor beta chain. The entry originates in a study of CD8+ T cells in alopecia areata. Following RNA extraction, reverse transcription yielded cDNA that acted as the sequencing template. Clones were sequenced by immunoSEQ multiplex PCR, and TCRdb holds only the in-frame ones, with some missing. Of more than 8,500 clones listed, 67% are singletons. Specimens obtained from alopecia areata patients comprised lesional scalp punch biopsies and peripheral blood. CDR1 is MNHEY and CDR2 is SVGAGI in the germline V gene. The V gene lost 6 bases and the J gene lost 0 bases, with 5 bases spanning the gap. The CDR3 consists of 13 residues.

The V and J genes are TRBV6-5 and TRBJ2-2; unclear D gene. The sample taken for sequencing was skin. The sequence was obtained from a human donor with alopecia areata. The chain's CDR3 is CASRDSNTGELFF. The CDR3 nucleotides are TGTGCCAGCAGAGACTCGAACACCGGGGAGCTGTTTTTT.